This T cell receptor beta chain was found in a study of CD8+ T cells in alopecia areata. Both CD4+ and CD8+ T cells were separated by sorting PBMCs. Germline V gene data show CDR1 as SQVTM and CDR2 as ANQGSEA. The CDR3 is made up of 12 amino acids. V lost 4 bases and J lost 4, with 8 bases in between. The sequencing template was cDNA reverse transcribed from extracted RNA. The assay was immunoSEQ multiplex PCR, and TCRdb's table has in-frame clones only and misses some. Here the sample spans 120,000 to 150,000 clones, 40% to 50% being singletons. With regard to this clone: Its matching antigen is unknown. Other DNA variants within this sample encode the same CDR3.

Study results and caveats: Normal scalp had lower clonality than lesional scalp, with alopecia totalis/universalis lesions showing this most strongly.

The chain couples TRBV29-1 to TRBJ1-5, with D possibly being TRBD1 (5 bases). This receptor was identified in a human donor with alopecia areata. The specimen sequenced was CD4+ T cells sorted from blood. DNA for the CDR3: TGCAGCGTTGGGGGGTCGAATCAGCCCCAGCATTTT. It codes for CSVGGSNQPQHF.